The 31 T cell receptor beta chains in this list originate from one sample, sequenced in a study of T cells after yellow fever vaccination. MiXCR, applied by TCRdb to the 5' RACE reads, yields one record per CDR3 protein. The data show a few hundred thousand distinct CDR3 sequences, 4% seen once. The sequences come from PBMCs, collected 5 days after the yellow fever booster vaccination. These receptors originate from a man younger than 30 who received the YFV17D yellow fever vaccine.

This clonotype occurred many times. The rearrangement uses TRBV4-1 and TRBJ2-7, with 7 nucleotides matching TRBD1. In germline, CDR1 is MGHRA, CDR2 YSYEKL. The CDR3 consists of 15 residues. Trimming cost V 1 base and J 4 bases; bases outside gene matches: 7. CDR3 coding DNA: TGCGCCAGCAGCCAAGTGGGGACAGAGGGATACGAGCAGTACTTC. Residues: CASSQVGTEGYEQYF.

Many counts were recorded for this clonotype. The J gene is TRBJ2-1, the V gene TRBV7-6; no clear D. V lost 3 bases and J 0 bases, leaving 9 bases between the germline ends. The CDR3 contains 15 residues. The germline V gene encodes CDR1 SGHVS and CDR2 FNYEAQ. CDR3 sequence reads: CASSFKKSSYNEQFF. The CDR3 nucleotides are TGTGCCAGCAGCTTTAAGAAAAGCTCCTACAATGAGCAGTTCTTC.

This clonotype was picked up many times. The V and J genes are TRBV19 and TRBJ1-2; 9 bases are a match to TRBD1. V lost 6 bases to trimming and J lost 4 bases; unmatched junction nucleotides: 6. CDR3 length equals 14 residues. Looked up from germline, CDR1 is LNHDA and CDR2 is SQIVND (reference sequence). The chain's CDR3 is CASRDRDRAYGYTF. The CDR3, as DNA: TGTGCCAGTAGGGACCGGGACAGGGCCTATGGCTACACCTTC.

The chain employs TRBV6-2 or TRBV6-3 and TRBJ1-2; perhaps TRBD1 as D (5 bases). CDR3 length equals 13 residues. Looked up from germline, CDR1 is MNHEY and CDR2 is SVGEGT. With 0 bases removed from V and 5 bases from J, the gap between germline ends came to 7 bases. CDR3 nucleotides: TGTGCCAGCAGTTACTCGCAGGGATATGGCTACACCTTC. Translation: CASSYSQGYGYTF.

This clonotype came up a few times. The gene calls are TRBV5-1 and TRBJ2-7; TRBD1 might be the D (6 bases). CDR3 size: 14 residues. The V end was cut by 1 base, the J end by 2 bases, with 10 bases between. Germline CDR1 reads SGHRS; CDR2 reads YFSETQ. As DNA, the CDR3 is TGCGCCAGCAGCTTGTCAGGGGCCGCCTACGAGCAGTACGTC. It translates to CASSLSGAAYEQYV.

This clonotype was seen a handful of times. V is TRBV29-1 and J is TRBJ2-5; no clear D gene. The CDR3 sequence is 8 residues long. The germline gives CDR1 SQVTM, CDR2 ANQGSEA. Trimming stripped 3 bases from V and 7 bases from J, with 0 bases between. The CDR3 DNA follows: TGCAGCGTTGAGACCCAGTACTTC. It is translated as CSVETQYF. Variable domain in full (rest from reference TRBV29-1 and TRBJ2-5): SAVISQKPSRDICQRGTSLTIQCQVDSQVTMMFWYRQQPGQSLTLIATANQGSEATYESGFVIDKFPISRPNLTFSTLTVSNMSPEDSSIYLCSVETQYFGPGTRLLVL.

This clonotype has a count of ten or more. CDR3 DNA: TGTGCCAGCTCACCACCCCCCCCGGGGGAGCTGTTTTTT. It encodes CASSPPPPGELFF. The chain joins TRBV18 to TRBJ2-2, with D unclear. Trimming left V 0 bases short and J 8 bases short, with 7 bases between. Looked up from germline, CDR1 is KGHSH and CDR2 is LQKENI. CDR3 size: 13 residues.

The CDR3 region has the DNA TGCAGTGCATATCCATCTAGCGGGGGGTTAGATACGCAGTATTTT. The encoded protein is CSAYPSSGGLDTQYF. The chain joins TRBV20-1 to TRBJ2-3, with 11 bases lining up with TRBD2. This CDR3 spans 15 amino acids. Germline V CDR1 and CDR2: DFQATT, SNEGSKA (reference sequence). V lost 6 bases and J lost 5; bases outside the gene matches: 10.

This clonotype was counted ten times or more. J is TRBJ2-7 and V is TRBV5-5, with D possibly TRBD2 on 5 matching bases. This CDR3 is 15 amino acids long. Per germline, CDR1 SGHKS and CDR2 YYEKEE (reference sequence). V lost 4 bases and J lost 3, with 17 bases in between. CDR3 sequence (DNA): TGTGCCAGCAGCAACCACCGGGATCGAGGCTACGAGCAGTACTTC. Its protein product is CASSNHRDRGYEQYF.

This clonotype was detected many times. The chain is built from TRBV7-9 and TRBJ1-1; D not resolved. V was cut by 3 bases and J by 1 base, with 9 bases left in between. The CDR3 runs to 14 residues. Germline V CDR1 and CDR2: SEHNR, FQNEAQ (reference sequence). The CDR3 DNA reads TGTGCCAGCAGCTTTGAAGGAAAGAACACTGAAGCTTTCTTT. It codes for CASSFEGKNTEAFF.

The sample holds a few counts of this clonotype. The chain combines TRBV4-3 with TRBJ2-1; weak D call: TRBD1 (5 bases). The V and J ends lost 4 bases and 2 bases respectively, with 15 bases between them. CDR1 LGHNA and CDR2 YSLEER come from the germline V gene. This CDR3 is 16 amino acids long. The CDR3 DNA reads TGCGCCAGCAGCCTAAGGGGTTCAAGCCCCTACAATGAGCAGTTCTTC. It translates to CASSLRGSSPYNEQFF.

V is TRBV20-1 and J is TRBJ2-2, with 7 bases identical to TRBD2. The CDR3 sequence is 15 residues long. Germline values: CDR1 DFQATT, CDR2 SNEGSKA (reference sequence). V was pared by 0 bases and J by 6 bases, with 7 bases of the junction left unmatched. The CDR3 sequence is CSARDRGRGAGELFF. In nucleotides, the CDR3 is TGCAGTGCTAGAGACCGGGGACGGGGGGCCGGGGAGCTGTTTTTT.

This clonotype has only a few counts. The chain links TRBV7-9 to TRBJ1-2; D may be TRBD1 (6 bases). Germline-derived CDR1 and CDR2 are SEHNR and FQNEAQ (reference sequence). Deletions cut 4 bases from V and 4 bases from J, with 13 bases between. This CDR3 spans 14 amino acids. The CDR3, as DNA: TGTGCCAGCAGCTCCAGATGGGGGGCCTATGGCTACACCTTC. Its translation is CASSSRWGAYGYTF.

The chain uses TRBV6-5 and TRBJ2-2, with 12 bases that match TRBD2. J was trimmed by 1 base and V by 2 bases; bases with no gene match: 8. The germline V gene has CDR1 MNHEY and CDR2 SVGAGI. The CDR3 covers 19 residues. The CDR3 DNA follows: TGTGCCAGCAGTTACCGAATGACTAGCGGGGGTCTGAACACCGGGGAGCTGTTTTTT. This gives the protein CASSYRMTSGGLNTGELFF.

This clonotype was seen more than once but under ten times. The CDR3 DNA reads TGTGCCAGCAGGGGCGGGGGGGCCCAAGAGACCCAGTACTTC. Protein product: CASRGGGAQETQYF. The chain recombines TRBV7-2 with TRBJ2-5; 9 bases match TRBD2. V lost 6 bases, J lost 1 base, and 3 bases stayed unmatched. The CDR3 spans 14 residues. CDR1 is SGHTA, CDR2 FQGNSA, per germline.

This clonotype has at least ten counts. The rearrangement links TRBV12-3 or TRBV12-4 to TRBJ2-5; D is possibly TRBD1 (5 bases). Trimming pared 9 bases from V and 5 bases from J, leaving 16 bases between. The CDR3 is made up of 13 amino acids. The CDR3 is CASLAGNVETQYF. The CDR3 DNA follows: TGTGCCAGTCTGGCAGGGAATGTGGAGACCCAGTACTTC.

There are a few counts of this clonotype. The rearrangement uses TRBV5-1 and TRBJ2-7; a weak D match, TRBD1 (6 bases). CDR1 and CDR2 (germline): SGHRS, YFSETQ. This CDR3 comprises 15 residues. Between the trimmed V and J ends, which lost 4 bases and 7 bases, there was a span of 21 bases. CDR3: CASSLVLGGSSEQYF. The CDR3, as DNA: TGCGCCAGCAGCCTGGTCTTAGGGGGATCCTCAGAGCAGTACTTC.

In DNA form, the CDR3 reads TGTGCCATCAGAACCGGGACAGGGGACGCAGATACGCAGTATTTT. This gives the protein CAIRTGTGDADTQYF. The chain recombines TRBV10-3 with TRBJ2-3; 10 bases match TRBD1. The V gene's germline CDR1 is ENHRY and CDR2 SYGVKD. This CDR3 has 15 amino acids. V shed 6 bases, J shed 4 bases, and the junction held 7 bases outside the gene matches.

This clonotype was counted a few times. The V call is TRBV5-6, the J call TRBJ2-7; D may match TRBD1 or TRBD2 (5 bases each). CDR1 and CDR2 (germline): SGHDT, YYEEEE. CDR3 length: 14 residues. V gave up 0 bases and J gave up 4 bases, with 11 bases separating them. CDR3 sequence: CASSLAGDGYEQYF. CDR3 in DNA: TGTGCCAGCAGCTTGGCCGGGGACGGTTACGAGCAGTACTTC.

J is TRBJ1-1 and V is TRBV12-3 or TRBV12-4; D possibly corresponds to TRBD1 (5 bases). CDR3 length equals 15 residues. The V and J ends lost 7 bases and 4 bases respectively, with 19 bases between them. CDR3 region: CASTPQGMGGTEAFF. DNA of the CDR3: TGTGCCAGCACCCCTCAGGGTATGGGAGGCACTGAAGCTTTCTTT.

This clonotype was picked up many times. The CDR3 loop is CASSQGPGNYNEQFF. The DNA of the CDR3 is TGTGCCAGCAGCCAGGGACCAGGGAACTACAATGAGCAGTTCTTC. The rearrangement links TRBV5-5 to TRBJ2-1; either TRBD1 or TRBD2 may fit D (5 bases each). The germline gives CDR1 SGHKS, CDR2 YYEKEE (reference sequence). The CDR3 loop spans 15 amino acids. Trimming pared 4 bases from V and 3 bases from J, leaving 14 bases between.

This clonotype was detected ten times or more. This chain uses TRBV21-1 with TRBJ1-6. TRBV21-1 represents a pseudogene. There are 15 residues in the CDR3. The CDR3 DNA sequence: TGTGCCAGCAGCAAAGCGGCAAACAAGCATTCACCCCTCCACTTT. Residues: CASSKAANKHSPLHF.

This clonotype was detected only a few times. The chain employs TRBV19 and TRBJ2-7; a possible D gene is TRBD1 (6 bases). Germline V CDR1 and CDR2: LNHDA, SQIVND (reference sequence). This CDR3 contains 12 residues. V gave up 6 bases and J gave up 6 bases, with 12 bases separating them. The CDR3, as DNA: TGTGCCAGTAGGGCAGGGGTAAGCGAGCAGTACTTC. Protein: CASRAGVSEQYF.

This clonotype was seen more than once but under ten times. The chain carries TRBV6-1 and TRBJ2-4, with D perhaps matching TRBD1 (5 bases). Trimming shortened V by 2 bases and J by 9 bases, and 14 bases separated the two germline ends. This CDR3 spans 14 amino acids. Germline V gene lookup returns CDR1 MNHNS and CDR2 SASEGT. The DNA of the CDR3 is TGTGCCAGCAGTGAAAGCTCAGGGTTAGCCATTCAGTACTTC. Its translation is CASSESSGLAIQYF.

This clonotype was observed a handful of times. A read error may account for a junction end that differs from germline. The CDR3 DNA sequence: TGCGCCAGCAGGCAAGGTGGGGGGGGGACAGATACGCAGTATTTT. Protein: CASRQGGGGTDTQYF. The chain is built from TRBV4-1 and TRBJ2-3, with 7 bases fitting TRBD2. The CDR3 is 15 amino acids. Germline V gene sequence: CDR1 MGHRA, CDR2 YSYEKL.

This clonotype was observed many times. The rearrangement links TRBV7-6 to TRBJ2-7; 8 bases align to TRBD2. J lost 0 bases, V lost 4 bases, and 8 bases had no gene match. Germline CDR1 is SGHVS and CDR2 is FNYEAQ. The CDR3 sequence is 16 residues long. The CDR3, as DNA: TGTGCCAGCAGCTCATTAGCGGGACTCAGCTCCTACGAGCAGTACGTC. It translates to CASSSLAGLSSYEQYV.

The sample holds a few counts of this clonotype. The rearrangement joins TRBV24-1 to TRBJ2-1; D uncertain. There are 11 residues in the CDR3. Germline CDR1 is KGHDR and CDR2 is SFDVKD. Between the trimmed V and J ends, which lost 9 bases and 8 bases, there was a span of 10 bases. The CDR3 nucleotides read TGTGCCACCGAGCTATTCGATGAGCAGTTCTTC. This codes for CATELFDEQFF.

The chain employs TRBV5-1 and TRBJ1-2; the match to TRBD1 covers 12 bases. Germline CDR1 SGHRS, CDR2 YFSETQ. The V and J ends lost 0 bases and 1 base, in that order; junction bases with no gene match: 4. This CDR3 spans 17 amino acids. This chain's CDR3 is CASSLEGQGAFNYGYTF. CDR3 sequence (DNA): TGCGCCAGCAGCTTGGAGGGACAGGGGGCCTTTAACTATGGCTACACCTTC.

This clonotype was found many times. The chain joins TRBV7-2 to TRBJ2-1; possible D gene TRBD2, 7 bases. Trimming stripped 0 bases from V and 7 bases from J, with 13 bases between. The CDR3 sequence is 15 residues long. In germline, CDR1 is SGHTA, CDR2 FQGNSA. This chain's CDR3 is CASSLAWTRGNEQFF. CDR3 nucleotide sequence: TGTGCCAGCAGCTTAGCTTGGACTAGGGGGAATGAGCAGTTCTTC.

This clonotype was recorded many times. The J gene is TRBJ1-4, the V gene TRBV29-1; the D is unclear. The germline CDR1 and CDR2 sequences are SQVTM and ANQGSEA. Deletions cut 4 bases from V and 7 bases from J, with 7 bases between. The CDR3 contains 11 residues. Written as DNA, the CDR3 is TGCAGCGTTGTAATCGGTGAAAAACTGTTTTTT. It translates to CSVVIGEKLFF.

Only a few counts were recorded for this clonotype. The genes are TRBV7-2 and TRBJ1-6; TRBD1 matches at 9 bases. CDR1 is SGHTA and CDR2 is FQGNSA in the germline V gene. The CDR3 totals 15 residues. V shed 5 bases and J 7 bases; nucleotides not matched to a gene: 6. The CDR3 DNA reads TGTGCCAGCAGCCTCGGGACAGGGTTCAATTCACCCCTCCACTTT. Translating gives CASSLGTGFNSPLHF.